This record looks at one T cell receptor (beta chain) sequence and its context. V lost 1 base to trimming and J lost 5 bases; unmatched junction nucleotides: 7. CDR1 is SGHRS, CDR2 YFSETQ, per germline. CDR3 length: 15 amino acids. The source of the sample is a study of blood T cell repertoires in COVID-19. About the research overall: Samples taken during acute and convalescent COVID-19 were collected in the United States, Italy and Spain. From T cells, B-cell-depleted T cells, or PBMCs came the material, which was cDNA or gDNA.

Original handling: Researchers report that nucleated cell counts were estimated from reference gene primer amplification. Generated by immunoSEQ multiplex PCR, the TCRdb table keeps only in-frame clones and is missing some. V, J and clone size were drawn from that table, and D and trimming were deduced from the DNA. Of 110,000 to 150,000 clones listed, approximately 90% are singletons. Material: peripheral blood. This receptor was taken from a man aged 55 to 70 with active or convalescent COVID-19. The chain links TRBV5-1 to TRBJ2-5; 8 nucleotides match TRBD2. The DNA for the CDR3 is TGCGCCAGCAGCTTGTCCGGGGGGGCCGGGGAGACCCAGTACTTC. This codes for CASSLSGGAGETQYF.